The 24 T cell receptor beta chains reported below all come from one sample, sequenced in a study of vaccination effects on CD4 cells after COVID-19. Sequencing was performed with immunoSEQ multiplex PCR; in TCRdb, only in-frame clones are kept and a portion is missing. The sample lists roughly 75,000 clones; approximately 70% were seen once. Their antigens are not known. ViraFEST assay sequencing came after antigen-specific CD4+ T cells were expanded with viral peptide pools. CD4+ T cell isolation took place after about nine days of culture. The vaccine recipients had no prior SARS-CoV-2 infection, with negative nucleocapsid antibodies. The specimen was CD4+ T cells from PBMCs cultured with HCoV-OC43 spike peptides, collected before COVID-19 vaccination. Subset indicated: HCoV-OC43 spike overlapping peptide pool stimulation. These receptors were taken from a human donor who received a COVID-19 vaccine.

The V call is TRBV21-1, the J call TRBJ1-6; the table's D call, TRBD1, has no DNA check behind it. TRBV21-1 is marked as a pseudogene. This CDR3 comprises 18 residues. The CDR3 loop reads CASSGWGQGLELVSPLHF. CDR3 sequence (DNA): TGTGCCAGCAGTGGGTGGGGACAGGGCTTAGAGTTGGTTTCACCCCTCCACTTT.

This sequence joins TRBV4-3 and TRBJ1-1; D is unresolved. Germline-derived CDR1 and CDR2 are LGHNA and YSLEER. V lost 0 bases and J lost 0, with 5 bases in between. This CDR3 comprises 14 residues. CDR3 sequence reads: CASSQEWMNTEAFF. The CDR3, as DNA: TGCGCCAGCAGCCAAGAATGGATGAACACTGAAGCTTTCTTT.

The rearrangement uses TRBV5-1 and TRBJ1-2; D unresolved. The CDR3 runs to 13 residues. Looked up from germline, CDR1 is SGHRS and CDR2 is YFSETQ. Trimming removed 5 bases at V and 8 bases at J, with 16 bases between. CDR3 loop: CASSFYSREGYTF. CDR3 sequence (DNA): TGCGCCAGCAGTTTTTACAGCCGGGAGGGCTACACCTTC.

The chain joins TRBV5-6 to TRBJ1-2, with TRBD1 matching 11 bases. The CDR3 totals 15 residues. Germline V gene data show CDR1 as SGHDT and CDR2 as YYEEEE. V was pared by 4 bases and J by 6 bases, with 8 bases of the junction left unmatched. The CDR3 region has the DNA TGTGCCAGCAGCGACCGGGACAGGGGGAGGAATGGCTACACCTTC. Translated, it gives CASSDRDRGRNGYTF.

The V call is TRBV7-7, the J call TRBJ2-5; possibly TRBD1 for D (6 bases). Germline values: CDR1 SSHAT, CDR2 FNYEAQ (reference sequence). The length of the CDR3 is 14 residues. Trimming took off 6 bases at V and 4 bases at J, with 15 bases between the two ends. CDR3 sequence reads: CASSQTGLGETQYF. DNA for the CDR3: TGTGCCAGCAGTCAGACAGGTCTCGGAGAGACCCAGTACTTC.

The chain joins TRBV5-5 to TRBJ1-1; D remains ambiguous. Trimming shortened V by 3 bases and J by 6 bases, and 12 bases separated the two germline ends. Germline V gene lookup returns CDR1 SGHKS and CDR2 YYEKEE (reference sequence). The CDR3 length is 13 residues. In DNA form, the CDR3 reads TGTGCCAGCAGCTGGAGTGTGGAGTCTGAAGCTTTCTTT. This gives the protein CASSWSVESEAFF.

This chain links TRBV3-1 (or the pseudogene TRBV3-2) with TRBJ2-7, with D tentatively TRBD1 or TRBD2 (6 bases each). CDR1 is LGHDT, CDR2 YNNKEL, per germline (reference sequence). The CDR3 has 12 amino acids. CDR3 region: CASSPSPTRGGV. The CDR3 bases are TGTGCCAGCAGCCCCTCCCCCACTCGAGGGGGGGTC.

The chain is built from TRBV2 and TRBJ1-2; 8 bases are shared with TRBD1. There are 13 residues in the CDR3. CDR1 SNHLY and CDR2 FYNNEI come from the germline V gene. With V trimmed by 6 bases and J by 4 bases, 4 bases remained unmatched. CDR3 DNA sequence: TGTGCCAGCAGGGACAGGGCCTCCTATGGCTACACCTTC. Its protein is CASRDRASYGYTF.

The genes are TRBV10-1 and TRBJ1-5, with D unclear. Germline V gene data show CDR1 as WNHNN and CDR2 as SYGVQD (reference sequence). This CDR3 has 17 amino acids. Trimming pared 2 bases from V and 1 base from J, leaving 15 bases between. The CDR3 protein is CASSEKGGIRSNQPQHF. CDR3 nucleotide sequence: TGCGCCAGCAGTGAGAAGGGTGGGATCAGAAGCAATCAGCCCCAGCATTTT.

J is TRBJ2-3 and V is TRBV5-1; D is perhaps TRBD2 (6 bases). Trimming took 3 bases from V and 3 from J, leaving 11 bases between them. In germline, CDR1 is SGHRS, CDR2 YFSETQ. The CDR3 covers 14 residues. CDR3 bases: TGCGCCAGCAGCTGGGGGGAATTAACAGATACGCAGTATTTT. It translates to CASSWGELTDTQYF.

The chain links TRBV30 to TRBJ1-2; 8 bases map to TRBD1. This CDR3 region has 13 residues. Trimming took 4 bases from V and 3 from J; bases not matched to a gene: 4. Germline V gives CDR1 GTSNPN, CDR2 SVGIG (reference sequence). CDR3 region: CAWNLQGDYGYTF. The CDR3 DNA is TGTGCCTGGAATCTACAGGGGGACTATGGCTACACCTTC. Looking up the rest from reference TRBV30 and TRBJ1-2 gives the full variable domain: SQTIHQWPATLVQPVGSPLSLECTVEGTSNPNLYWYRQAAGRGLQLLFYSVGIGQISSEVPQNLSASRPQDRQFILSSKKLLLSDSGFYLCAWNLQGDYGYTFGSGTRLTVV.

The chain carries TRBV3-1 (or the pseudogene TRBV3-2) and TRBJ1-4, with 9 bases matching TRBD1. The CDR3 consists of 13 residues. Germline V gene data show CDR1 as LGHDT and CDR2 as YNNKEL (reference sequence). Trimming at V came to 5 bases and at J to 8 bases, leaving 3 bases not matched to a gene. CDR3 DNA sequence: TGTGCCAGCAGCAGACAGGGGGAAGAAAAACTGTTTTTT. Translated, it gives CASSRQGEEKLFF.

This chain joins TRBV6-1 and TRBJ2-1; 9 positions agree with TRBD1. The CDR3 spans 16 residues. Unmatched junction bases numbered 7, after V lost 4 bases and J lost 3 bases. Germline CDR1 reads MNHNS; CDR2 reads SASEGT. For the CDR3, the DNA is TGTGCCAGCAGTGCAATGCCGGGACAGGGCTACAATGAGCAGTTCTTC. Translating gives CASSAMPGQGYNEQFF.

V gene TRBV5-1 combines with J gene TRBJ2-3; TRBD1 might be the D (6 bases). The CDR3 runs to 15 residues. The V end was cut by 0 bases, the J end by 2 bases, with 10 bases between. Germline V gene lookup returns CDR1 SGHRS and CDR2 YFSETQ. CDR3 sequence: CASSLGDTNTDTQYF. In nucleotides, the CDR3 is TGCGCCAGCAGCTTGGGGGACACAAACACAGATACGCAGTATTTT.

The chain combines TRBV3-1 (or the pseudogene TRBV3-2) with TRBJ2-6; D perhaps matches TRBD2 (6 bases). This CDR3 has 15 amino acids. From germline, CDR1 is LGHDT and CDR2 YNNKEL (reference sequence). V lost 3 bases and J 0 bases, leaving 6 bases between the germline ends. The CDR3 region has the DNA TGTGCCAGCAGCCAGCGGGGCTCTGGGGCCAACGTCCTGACTTTC. This gives the protein CASSQRGSGANVLTF.

This clone showed up just a few times. The chain recombines TRBV28 with TRBJ1-1; D remains unclear. Germline loops: CDR1 MDHEN, CDR2 SYDVKM. The V and J ends lost 6 bases and 6 bases respectively, with 17 bases between them. CDR3 length: 14 amino acids. CDR3 loop: CASRASHRGSEAFF. Here the CDR3 DNA reads TGTGCCAGCAGGGCGTCTCACCGAGGCTCTGAAGCTTTCTTT.

V usage is TRBV28 and J usage is TRBJ2-5; TRBD1 is a possible D gene (5 bases). V was shortened by 8 bases and J by 5 bases, with 15 bases between the two germline ends. The CDR3 spans 13 residues. Germline V lookup: CDR1 MDHEN, CDR2 SYDVKM. The CDR3 region has the DNA TGTGCCAGCGCAGGGCCGTCTTGGGAGACCCAGTACTTC. Amino acid sequence: CASAGPSWETQYF. Supplemented by reference TRBV28 and TRBJ2-5, the full variable domain reads DVKVTQSSRYLVKRTGEKVFLECVQDMDHENMFWYRQDPGLGLRLIYFSYDVKMKEKGDIPEGYSVSREKKERFSLILESASTNQTSMYLCASAGPSWETQYFGPGTRLLVL.

This clone was detected only a few times. This sequence joins TRBV2 and TRBJ1-5; unclear D gene. The V end lost 4 bases, the J end lost 1 base, and 11 bases lay between the germline ends. The germline gives CDR1 SNHLY, CDR2 FYNNEI. This CDR3 has 15 residues. The CDR3 here is CASSVGQASNQPQHF. As DNA, the CDR3 is TGTGCCAGCAGTGTTGGGCAGGCAAGCAATCAGCCCCAGCATTTT.

The CDR3 protein is CAISAPTGELFF. The CDR3 bases are TGTGCCATCAGTGCCCCGACCGGGGAGCTGTTTTTT. The chain carries TRBV10-3 and TRBJ2-2, with unresolved D. The V and J ends lost 4 bases and 5 bases respectively, with 5 bases between them. In germline, CDR1 is ENHRY, CDR2 SYGVKD. The CDR3 totals 12 residues.

The chain is built from TRBV5-8 and TRBJ2-5, with 7 bases lining up with TRBD1. After removal of 6 bases from V and 1 base from J, the junction contained 9 bases not matched to a gene. The CDR3 is made up of 15 amino acids. Looked up from germline, CDR1 is SGHTS and CDR2 is YDEGEE. The CDR3 reads CASNRQGLFQETQYF. The CDR3 DNA reads as TGTGCCAGCAACCGACAGGGCCTTTTCCAAGAGACCCAGTACTTC. The whole variable domain, filled in from reference TRBV5-8 and TRBJ2-5, reads EAGVTQSPTHLIKTRGQQATLRCSPISGHTSVYWYQQALGLGLQFLLWYDEGEERNRGNFPPRFSGRQFPNYSSELNVNALELEDSALYLCASNRQGLFQETQYFGPGTRLLVL.

This clone showed up just once. CDR3: CASSLNRLGTGELFF. The CDR3 nucleotides read TGTGCCAGCAGTCTCAACCGTCTAGGCACCGGGGAGCTGTTTTTT. This chain uses TRBV6-6 with TRBJ2-2; D gene uncertain. The CDR3 is 15 residues long. Germline CDR1 reads MNHNY; CDR2 reads SVGAGI (reference sequence). V shed 5 bases and J shed 4 bases, with 14 bases lying between them.

V usage is TRBV12-3 or TRBV12-4 and J usage is TRBJ1-1; D gene ambiguous. Trimming took 3 bases from V and 3 from J, leaving 8 bases between them. This CDR3 comprises 13 residues. DNA of the CDR3: TGTGCCAGCAGTTTTCGGAGAGACACTGAAGCTTTCTTT. This encodes CASSFRRDTEAFF.

This clone was counted a few times. The chain combines TRBV6-2 or TRBV6-3 with TRBJ2-2; 7 bases are a match to TRBD1. The CDR3 is made up of 17 amino acids. V shed 0 bases, J shed 2 bases, and the junction held 6 bases outside the gene matches. Germline CDR1 MNHEY, CDR2 SVGEGT. The DNA for the CDR3 is TGTGCCAGCAGTTACTCTTACACAGGGGTCAACACCGGGGAGCTGTTTTTT. Protein sequence: CASSYSYTGVNTGELFF.

CDR3 nucleotides: TGCGCCAGCAGCCCTCAGGGGGCTCCTGAAGCTTTCTTT. Its protein is CASSPQGAPEAFF. V and J are TRBV5-1 and TRBJ1-1; 8 bases fit TRBD1. Germline lookup yields CDR1 SGHRS and CDR2 YFSETQ. Trimming cost V 4 bases and J 6 bases; bases outside gene matches: 5. CDR3 length: 13 amino acids.